This T cell receptor beta chain was obtained from a study of vaccination and CD4 T cells after COVID-19. Background on the study: The study drew post-COVID samples a median roughly 100 days after diagnosis (range 35 to 161). Treatment of control cultures consisted of a CEFX pool, an HIV-1 Nef pool, or no peptide. General observations from the study: Analysis of convalescent patients found that 304 of 307 vaccine-specific clones were spike mono-reactive.

A word on this clonotype: What it binds is unknown.

Treatment indicated: roughly 10-day PBMC culture with coronavirus spike peptide pools or control peptides (ViraFEST assay). Using peptide pools, antigen-specific T cells were expanded in ViraFEST before TCRs were sequenced. An Oncomine TCR Beta short-read assay was used to sequence the DNA from cultured CD4+ T cells. TCRdb reanalysed the PCR reads using MiXCR and keeps one entry per CDR3 protein. The repertoire consists of more than 12,000 distinct CDR3 sequences, with approximately 52% occurring once and the leading ten covering 8% to 9%. Looked up from germline, CDR1 is MGHRA and CDR2 is YSYEKL. This CDR3 is 18 amino acids long. J was trimmed by 1 base and V by 2 bases; bases with no gene match: 9.

This TCR came from a human donor who had recovered from COVID-19. Sequenced input: CD4+ T cells from blood, cultured in vitro. The gene calls are TRBV4-1 and TRBJ2-5, with 11 nucleotides matching TRBD2. The CDR3 sequence: CASSQIVSGGAGQETQYF. The CDR3, as DNA: TGCGCCAGCAGCCAAATAGTTAGCGGGGGGGCCGGCCAAGAGACCCAGTACTTC.